The clone carrying this TCR beta chain is a singleton in its sample. There are 15 residues in the CDR3. Germline CDR1 LGHDT, CDR2 YNNKEL (reference sequence). J lost 8 bases, V lost 3 bases, and 9 bases had no gene match. The Seattle patients joined while their infection was active and were tracked longitudinally afterward. Using immunoSEQ multiplex PCR, the repertoire was profiled, and TCRdb retains in-frame clones only, with some absent. The data hold under 400,000 clones, with roughly nine tenths observed a single time. This entry belongs to a study of blood T cell repertoires in COVID-19. The TCR was taken from a woman aged 55-69 years with COVID-19, enrolled during active disease. Material: peripheral blood. V gene TRBV3-1 (or the pseudogene TRBV3-2) combines with J gene TRBJ1-2; 10 bases fit TRBD1. CDR3 amino acids: CASSHDAGTGEGYTF. The CDR3 region has the DNA TGTGCCAGCAGCCATGACGCCGGGACAGGGGAAGGCTACACCTTC.